The clone carrying this T cell receptor beta chain has ten or more counts. This sample was taken from a study of CD8 T cells in ankylosing spondylitis. Germline CDR1 and CDR2: SGHDT and YYEEEE. The CDR3 runs 16 residues. Deletions cut 0 bases from V and 3 bases from J, with 13 bases between. It was by quantitative 5'-RACE with molecular barcodes that TCR beta libraries were made. TCRdb itself ran the 5' RACE reads through MiXCR, one entry per CDR3 protein. The sample holds about 360,000 distinct CDR3 sequences; roughly 14% are singletons and the top ten take 0.95% to 1.4%. Sequencing was done on a sample of blood, either unsorted or a sorted T cell fraction (not recorded which). The rearrangement joins TRBV5-6 to TRBJ2-1; perhaps TRBD2 as D (6 bases). This sequence originates from a male donor with ankylosing spondylitis or in good health (not recorded which). CDR3 sequence: CASSLGDGSGYNEQFF. Written as DNA, the CDR3 is TGTGCCAGCAGCTTGGGTGACGGTAGCGGCTACAATGAGCAGTTCTTC.